The 21 T cell receptor beta chains presented below share a single source sample, sequenced in a study of blood T cells in healthy people across ages (dated by TCRdb to 2015 to 2017). The library relied on 5' RACE. The reads were generated on an Illumina HiSeq 2500. A second PCR of roughly 7 to 11 cycles was performed with a sample-barcoded 5' primer and a J-beta primer mix. The public reads were quality trimmed at Q25 with fastp and then assembled into clones with MiXCR by TCRdb, keeping productive beta chains. Each entry merges the rows of one CDR3 protein and shows their most common DNA and genes. A total of roughly 800,000 distinct CDR3 sequences appear in this sample, roughly 26% of them only once. The ten largest clones take up around 3% of the sample. This sample also appeared in a second study, on T cells of mothers and their children.

The sequenced sample was blood. The receptors were sampled from a boy between 10 and 17 years old in good health.

This clonotype appeared a single time. Relative to the germline gene, one junction end is altered; a read error may explain this. J is TRBJ2-7 and V is TRBV20-1; 7 bases are a match to TRBD2. CDR1 and CDR2 (germline): DFQATT, SNEGSKA (reference sequence). CDR3 length: 15 amino acids. CDR3 in DNA: TGCAGTGCTAGGGGGGGGGTCTTAGGCTCCTACGAGCAGTGCTTC. It codes for CSARGGVLGSYEQCF.

The chain recombines TRBV10-3 with TRBJ2-3, with 9 bases fitting TRBD2. Trimming at V came to 6 bases and at J to 2 bases, leaving 3 bases not matched to a gene. Per germline, CDR1 ENHRY and CDR2 SYGVKD. The CDR3 extends over 14 amino acids. The CDR3 loop reads CAIRRLADTDTQYF. CDR3 nucleotides: TGTGCCATCAGGCGACTAGCGGACACAGATACGCAGTATTTT.

This clonotype has more than one count but fewer than ten. The CDR3 reads CASREFVVKGTEAFF. As DNA, the CDR3 is TGTGCCAGCAGAGAATTCGTGGTGAAAGGCACTGAAGCTTTCTTT. The chain couples TRBV2 to TRBJ1-1; D not resolved. The V gene's germline CDR1 is SNHLY and CDR2 FYNNEI. The CDR3 length is 15 residues. The V end lost 6 bases, the J end lost 4 bases, and 18 bases lay between the germline ends.

The gene calls are TRBV18 and TRBJ2-1, with 8 bases aligning to TRBD2. CDR1 KGHSH and CDR2 LQKENI come from the germline V gene. J lost 4 bases, V lost 6 bases, and 11 bases had no gene match. This CDR3 spans 16 amino acids. The CDR3 DNA follows: TGTGCCAGCTCCCCTCGCGGGGGGTCCTTATACAATGAGCAGTTCTTC. It translates to CASSPRGGSLYNEQFF. The full variable domain, completed using reference TRBV18 and TRBJ2-1, is NAGVMQNPRHLVRRRGQEARLRCSPMKGHSHVYWYRQLPEEGLKFMVYLQKENIIDESGMPKERFSAEFPKEGPSILRIQQVVRGDSAAYFCASSPRGGSLYNEQFFGPGTRLTVL.

CDR3 amino acids: CASSLAVEYQETQYF. CDR3 DNA sequence: TGCGCCAGCAGCCTAGCCGTTGAGTACCAAGAGACCCAGTACTTC. The chain employs TRBV4-1 and TRBJ2-5; the D is unclear. Trimming shortened V by 4 bases and J by 0 bases, and 12 bases separated the two germline ends. There are 15 residues in the CDR3. Per germline, CDR1 MGHRA and CDR2 YSYEKL.

This clonotype has only a few counts. The junction differs from germline at one of its ends, possibly a read error. The J gene is TRBJ2-5, the V gene TRBV5-5; TRBD2 agrees at 8 bases. CDR1 SGHKS and CDR2 YYEKEE come from the germline V gene (reference sequence). The CDR3 is made up of 16 amino acids. Written as DNA, the CDR3 is TGTGCCAGCAGCTTGGTAGGACGGGGGGGCGGCGAGACCCAGTGCTTC. Protein: CASSLVGRGGGETQCF.

The chain couples TRBV6-6 to TRBJ2-5; D may be TRBD2 (5 bases). Germline loops: CDR1 MNHNY, CDR2 SVGAGI (reference sequence). The ends were cut back, 5 bases at V and 5 bases at J, with 18 bases in the middle. CDR3 length: 15 amino acids. CDR3 bases: TGTGCCAGCAGTACTGCGGGCGCGGGCAGGGAGACCCAGTACTTC. Protein sequence: CASSTAGAGRETQYF.

The chain links TRBV28 to TRBJ1-4, with 7 positions matching TRBD1. Per the germline V gene, CDR1 is MDHEN and CDR2 is SYDVKM. The CDR3 covers 13 residues. Trimming took 8 bases from V and 8 from J; bases not matched to a gene: 8. The CDR3 bases are TGTGCCAGCCAGGGGGGACAAGAAGAAAAACTGTTTTTT. Its translation is CASQGGQEEKLFF.

This clonotype is a singleton in its sample. The chain combines TRBV20-1 with TRBJ1-4; D possibly corresponds to TRBD1 (5 bases). In germline, CDR1 is DFQATT, CDR2 SNEGSKA (reference sequence). This CDR3 region has 14 residues. Trimming left V 0 bases short and J 8 bases short, with 13 bases between. CDR3 loop: CSAREFQGGEKLFF. CDR3 nucleotide sequence: TGCAGTGCTAGAGAGTTCCAGGGTGGGGAAAAACTGTTTTTT.

The chain has TRBV9 and TRBJ2-1; D possibly matches TRBD1 or TRBD2 (7 bases each). The germline gives CDR1 SGDLS, CDR2 YYNGEE. Trimming removed 3 bases at V and 7 bases at J, with 29 bases between. There are 19 residues in the CDR3. The CDR3 sequence is CASSAGAGGGLLRENEQFF. For the CDR3, the DNA is TGTGCCAGCAGCGCTGGGGCAGGGGGGGGCCTACTCCGGGAAAATGAGCAGTTCTTC.

This clonotype has just a few counts. The gene calls are TRBV20-1 and TRBJ2-3; no definite D call. Trimming shortened V by 1 base and J by 8 bases, and 10 bases separated the two germline ends. The CDR3 contains 12 residues. CDR1 DFQATT and CDR2 SNEGSKA come from the germline V gene (reference sequence). The CDR3 sequence: CSARVPPGTQYF. The CDR3 nucleotides read TGCAGTGCTAGAGTGCCGCCGGGTACGCAGTATTTT.

A few counts support this clonotype. The chain uses TRBV28 and TRBJ2-1; 7 nucleotides match TRBD2. Trimming at V came to 2 bases and at J to 9 bases, leaving 7 bases not matched to a gene. Germline V lookup: CDR1 MDHEN, CDR2 SYDVKM. The CDR3 has 14 residues. The CDR3 reads CASSLAGDLGEQFF. DNA of the CDR3: TGTGCCAGCAGTTTAGCGGGGGACTTAGGTGAGCAGTTCTTC.

The chain uses TRBV12-3 or TRBV12-4 and TRBJ2-5; possible D gene TRBD1, 6 bases. V was shortened by 6 bases and J by 14 bases, with 28 bases between the two germline ends. The CDR3 extends over 15 amino acids. For the CDR3, the DNA is TGTGCCAGCAGAGATGGGGACATGGGCCCCTACGAGCAATACTTC. Translated, it gives CASRDGDMGPYEQYF.

The gene calls are TRBV2 and TRBJ2-1, with TRBD1 as a possible D gene (5 bases). The germline CDR1 and CDR2 sequences are SNHLY and FYNNEI. CDR3 length: 15 residues. The V end was cut by 8 bases, the J end by 8 bases, with 22 bases between. DNA of the CDR3: TGTGCCAGCCTTTTAGACGGGCAGGGAAAGGATGAGCAGTTCTTC. Residues: CASLLDGQGKDEQFF. The whole variable domain, remainder taken from reference TRBV2 and TRBJ2-1, is EPEVTQTPSHQVTQMGQEVILRCVPISNHLYFYWYRQILGQKVEFLVSFYNNEISEKSEIFDDQFSVERPDGSNFTLKIRSTKLEDSAMYFCASLLDGQGKDEQFFGPGTRLTVL.

This sequence joins TRBV3-1 and TRBJ2-7; 10 positions agree with TRBD2. V gave up 3 bases and J gave up 0 bases; unmatched junction bases: 5. Looked up from germline, CDR1 is LGHDT and CDR2 is YNNKEL (reference sequence). The CDR3 runs to 16 residues. The CDR3 coding sequence is TGTGCCAGCAGCCACCAGACTAGCGGGTTCTCCTACGAGCAGTACTTC. Translating it yields CASSHQTSGFSYEQYF.

The chain employs TRBV20-1 and TRBJ1-5, with a tentative D call TRBD1 (5 bases). Germline assignment: CDR1 DFQATT and CDR2 SNEGSKA (reference sequence). The V gene lost 2 bases and the J gene lost 5 bases, with 13 bases spanning the gap. The CDR3 is made up of 14 amino acids. CDR3 in amino acids: CSARHTVGDQPQHF. In nucleotides, the CDR3 is TGCAGTGCTAGACATACAGTGGGGGATCAGCCCCAGCATTTT.

This clonotype has more than one count but fewer than ten. V usage is TRBV7-3 and J usage is TRBJ2-2, with D perhaps TRBD1 (7 bases). The ends were cut back, 2 bases at V and 2 bases at J, with 15 bases in the middle. Germline CDR1 reads SGHTA; CDR2 reads FQGTGA. This CDR3 is 17 amino acids long. CDR3 sequence: CASSLRQTGTNTGELFF. CDR3 nucleotides: TGTGCCAGCAGCTTACGCCAGACAGGGACTAACACCGGGGAGCTGTTTTTT. Full variable domain (remainder filled in from reference TRBV7-3 and TRBJ2-2): GAGVSQTPSNKVTEKGKYVELRCDPISGHTALYWYRQSLGQGPEFLIYFQGTGAADDSGLPNDRFFAVRPEGSVSTLKIQRTERGDSAVYLCASSLRQTGTNTGELFFGEGSRLTVL.

CDR3 nucleotides: TGTGCCAGCAGCCCCGGACTAGCGGGGTGGACCACAGATACGCAGTATTTT. Translation: CASSPGLAGWTTDTQYF. The rearrangement uses TRBV3-1 and TRBJ2-3, with 12 bases aligning to TRBD2. The junction had 7 bases not matched to a gene; V was cut back by 4 bases and J by 2 bases. The CDR3 consists of 17 residues. Germline CDR1 LGHDT, CDR2 YNNKEL (reference sequence).

This clonotype was detected only a few times. The CDR3 protein is CASSEYGPSYEQYF. CDR3 DNA: TGTGCCAGCAGTGAATACGGGCCCTCCTACGAGCAGTACTTC. V is TRBV25-1 and J is TRBJ2-7; no firm D call. Deletions cut 0 bases from V and 0 bases from J, with 6 bases between. Germline assignment: CDR1 MGHDK and CDR2 SYGVNS. The CDR3 totals 14 residues.

This clonotype was observed a handful of times. The chain has TRBV7-2 and TRBJ2-7, with D hard to call. The V gene's germline CDR1 is SGHTA and CDR2 FQGNSA. CDR3 length: 13 amino acids. V lost 5 bases, J lost 6 bases, and 14 bases lay in between. The CDR3 region has the DNA TGTGCCAGCAGCCCCCGGTCGGGCGGCGAGCAGTACTTC. Residues: CASSPRSGGEQYF.

In its sample, this clonotype was seen many times. The chain uses TRBV7-8 and TRBJ2-7, with 7 bases aligning to TRBD1. Germline V CDR1 and CDR2: SGHVS, FQNEAQ. The CDR3 consists of 14 residues. J lost 2 bases, V lost 1 base, and 2 bases had no gene match. The CDR3 DNA follows: TGTGCCAGCAGCTTAGGGGACAGTACCTACGAGCAGTACTTC. Translation: CASSLGDSTYEQYF.